This passage covers 27 T cell receptor beta chains from one sample sequenced in a study of blood T cell repertoires in COVID-19. Only in-frame clones appear in the TCRdb table, and some are missing; sequencing was by immunoSEQ multiplex PCR. The sample records roughly 100,000 clones, approximately 83% being singletons. The specimen sequenced was peripheral blood. The receptors shown here come from a woman older than 75 with active or convalescent COVID-19.

To note about this clone: Relative to the germline gene, one junction end is altered; a read error may explain this. The J gene is TRBJ2-7, the V gene TRBV7-7; possibly TRBD1 for D (6 bases). From germline, CDR1 is SSHAT and CDR2 FNYEAQ (reference sequence). CDR3 length: 13 amino acids. Here the CDR3 DNA reads TGTGCTAGCAGCCGCCGCAGGGGCTACGAGCAGTACTTC. Protein sequence: CASSRRRGYEQYF.

The rearrangement uses TRBV5-4 and TRBJ1-2; 11 bases are a match to TRBD1. Germline V gives CDR1 SGHNT, CDR2 YYREEE (reference sequence). Trimming at V came to 2 bases and at J to 4 bases, leaving 4 bases not matched to a gene. This CDR3 comprises 15 residues. CDR3 region: CASSFRTGGGYGYTF. The CDR3 DNA follows: TGTGCCAGCAGCTTCCGGACAGGGGGCGGCTATGGCTACACCTTC.

This chain uses TRBV5-1 with TRBJ2-5; 7 bases match TRBD2. Looked up from germline, CDR1 is SGHRS and CDR2 is YFSETQ. V shed 7 bases and J 3 bases; nucleotides not matched to a gene: 9. The CDR3 has 14 amino acids. CDR3 bases: TGCGCCAGCGGCTCCGGGGGAGGGGAAGAGACCCAGTACTTC. This codes for CASGSGGGEETQYF.

This sequence joins TRBV4-2 and TRBJ1-4; 7 bases map to TRBD1. Trimming cost V 1 base and J 8 bases; bases outside gene matches: 4. CDR3 length equals 14 residues. Germline CDR1 LGHNA, CDR2 YNFKEQ. The CDR3 DNA sequence: TGTGCCAGCAGCCAAGTAGACAGGGTGGAAAAACTGTTTTTT. Protein product: CASSQVDRVEKLFF.

This clone came up a few times. The V and J genes are TRBV28 and TRBJ1-3; 8 bases line up with TRBD1. This CDR3 has 15 residues. CDR1 and CDR2 (germline): MDHEN, SYDVKM. Unmatched junction bases numbered 6, after V lost 4 bases and J lost 4 bases. This chain's CDR3 is CASSSFPGGGNTIYF. Here the CDR3 DNA reads TGTGCCAGCAGTTCCTTCCCAGGGGGCGGAAACACCATATATTTT.

V usage is TRBV28 and J usage is TRBJ1-1; perhaps TRBD1 as D (6 bases). V lost 7 bases and J lost 4, with 22 bases in between. Germline CDR1 and CDR2: MDHEN and SYDVKM. The CDR3 length is 16 residues. The CDR3 is CASTLWGQGGGTEAFF. CDR3 bases: TGTGCCAGCACCTTGTGGGGGCAAGGTGGTGGCACTGAAGCTTTCTTT.

The V gene is TRBV14, the J gene TRBJ1-4, with 8 bases identical to TRBD1. Germline trimming cut 6 bases from V and 5 bases from J; bases unmatched to any gene: 5. Germline lookup yields CDR1 SGHDN and CDR2 FVKESK. CDR3 length equals 14 residues. CDR3 region: CASRRTGLNEKLFF. The DNA of the CDR3 is TGTGCCAGCAGACGGACAGGGCTAAATGAAAAACTGTTTTTT.

Only a few counts were recorded for this clone. The chain couples TRBV6-5 to TRBJ1-3; D remains ambiguous. Trimming removed 4 bases from V and 0 bases from J, with 10 bases in between. The length of the CDR3 is 15 residues. Germline loops: CDR1 MNHEY, CDR2 SVGAGI. The CDR3 is CASSSLISSGNTIYF. As DNA, the CDR3 is TGTGCCAGCAGTTCCCTCATCAGCTCTGGAAACACCATATATTTT.

V is TRBV28 and J is TRBJ1-6, with D unclear. The V and J ends lost 4 bases and 7 bases respectively, with 11 bases between them. This CDR3 contains 14 residues. Germline V gene sequence: CDR1 MDHEN, CDR2 SYDVKM. In DNA, the CDR3 is TGTGCCAGCAGTTCCCCGTCGGGGAATTCACCCCTCCACTTT. Its protein product is CASSSPSGNSPLHF.

This clone is a singleton in its sample. V is TRBV4-2 and J is TRBJ1-4, with unresolved D. The CDR3 is made up of 15 amino acids. CDR1 LGHNA and CDR2 YNFKEQ come from the germline V gene. V gave up 5 bases and J gave up 0 bases, with 10 bases separating them. In nucleotides, the CDR3 is TGTGCCAGCAGCAACGAGCTCGCAACTAATGAAAAACTGTTTTTT. Translating gives CASSNELATNEKLFF.

V is TRBV3-1 (or the pseudogene TRBV3-2) and J is TRBJ1-6; TRBD1 is a possible D gene (5 bases). This CDR3 is built from 12 residues. Per germline, CDR1 LGHDT and CDR2 YNNKEL (reference sequence). Trimming took 4 bases from V and 14 from J, leaving 12 bases between them. CDR3 DNA: TGTGCCAGCAGCCTTTATCTAGGGGCCCTCCACTTT. It codes for CASSLYLGALHF.

This clone has a handful of counts. This sequence joins TRBV10-3 and TRBJ1-4; D possibly corresponds to TRBD1 (5 bases). Per the germline V gene, CDR1 is ENHRY and CDR2 is SYGVKD. The V end was cut by 2 bases, the J end by 7 bases, with 11 bases between. The CDR3 extends over 14 amino acids. CDR3 in DNA: TGTGCCATCAGTGAGACAGGCGGGGGTGAAAAACTGTTTTTT. It yields the protein CAISETGGGEKLFF.

V usage is TRBV9 and J usage is TRBJ2-1; 7 nucleotides match TRBD2. The germline V gene encodes CDR1 SGDLS and CDR2 YYNGEE. J was trimmed by 2 bases and V by 3 bases; bases with no gene match: 8. This CDR3 comprises 16 residues. The CDR3 sequence is CASSEEAGTTYNEQFF. As DNA, the CDR3 is TGTGCCAGCAGCGAGGAGGCCGGGACTACCTACAATGAGCAGTTCTTC. Full variable domain (rest looked up from reference TRBV9 and TRBJ2-1): DSGVTQTPKHLITATGQRVTLRCSPRSGDLSVYWYQQSLDQGLQFLIQYYNGEERAKGNILERFSAQQFPDLHSELNLSSLELGDSALYFCASSEEAGTTYNEQFFGPGTRLTVL.

With regard to this clone: In the same sample, other DNA sequences code for this CDR3. The CDR3 DNA follows: TGTGCCAGCAGCTTGGGAGGGACTAACACCGGGGAGCTGTTTTTT. Protein sequence: CASSLGGTNTGELFF. The rearrangement uses TRBV5-6 and TRBJ2-2, with a possible D match to TRBD2 (6 bases). Trimming pared 0 bases from V and 2 bases from J, leaving 8 bases between. CDR1 is SGHDT and CDR2 is YYEEEE in the germline V gene. This CDR3 has 15 amino acids.

The V gene is TRBV12-3 or TRBV12-4, the J gene TRBJ2-7; D is unresolved. CDR3 size: 13 residues. The V and J ends lost 3 bases and 5 bases respectively, with 11 bases between them. CDR3 coding DNA: TGTGCCAGCAGTTTTCAGATGAGGCACGAGCAGTACTTC. Its protein product is CASSFQMRHEQYF.

The gene calls are TRBV27 and TRBJ1-2; D uncertain. The CDR3 has 15 amino acids. The V and J ends lost 4 bases and 5 bases respectively, with 17 bases between them. Germline lookup yields CDR1 MNHEY and CDR2 SMNVEV (reference sequence). The CDR3 here is CASSSSTLAGYGYTF. The CDR3 nucleotides are TGTGCCAGCAGTTCCTCCACCCTTGCGGGTTATGGCTACACCTTC.

The chain couples TRBV24-1 to TRBJ2-3; D remains ambiguous. The CDR3 runs 13 residues. V shed 5 bases and J shed 1 base, with 6 bases lying between them. The germline gives CDR1 KGHDR, CDR2 SFDVKD. This CDR3 is CATSVSGTDTQYF. In DNA form, the CDR3 reads TGTGCCACCAGTGTAAGCGGCACAGATACGCAGTATTTT.

CDR3: CASSHDRGGSPLHF. The CDR3 region has the DNA TGTGCCAGCAGCCACGACAGGGGAGGCTCACCCCTCCACTTT. The chain recombines TRBV3-1 (or the pseudogene TRBV3-2) with TRBJ1-6; TRBD1 matches at 8 bases. Trimming cost V 3 bases and J 10 bases; bases outside gene matches: 5. From germline, CDR1 is LGHDT and CDR2 YNNKEL (reference sequence). The CDR3 extends over 14 amino acids.

This rearrangement joins TRBV15 to TRBJ1-5; D is unresolved. Trimming pared 0 bases from V and 1 base from J, leaving 10 bases between. The CDR3 is 16 residues long. Germline V CDR1 and CDR2: LNHNV, YYDKDF (reference sequence). Written as DNA, the CDR3 is TGTGCCACCAGCAGAGATCTTGGCAGGAGCAATCAGCCCCAGCATTTT. Translating gives CATSRDLGRSNQPQHF.

The V and J genes are TRBV28 and TRBJ2-5, with 7 nucleotides matching TRBD1. The CDR3 contains 15 residues. Germline values: CDR1 MDHEN, CDR2 SYDVKM. Trimming removed 7 bases from V and 1 base from J; junction bases left unmatched: 9. CDR3 in DNA: TGTGCCAGCATCGATACGACAGGGACCCAAGAGACCCAGTACTTC. Amino acids: CASIDTTGTQETQYF.

This sequence joins TRBV6-1 and TRBJ2-2; D is unclear. With 1 base removed from V and 0 bases from J, the gap between germline ends came to 6 bases. Germline V lookup: CDR1 MNHNS, CDR2 SASEGT. CDR3 length equals 15 residues. The CDR3 nucleotides read TGTGCCAGCAGTGAAGGCGGAACGAACACCGGGGAGCTGTTTTTT. Translating gives CASSEGGTNTGELFF.

This clone has only a few counts. V gene TRBV30 combines with J gene TRBJ2-3; 9 bases line up with TRBD2. Unmatched junction bases numbered 6, after V lost 1 base and J lost 4 bases. CDR1 and CDR2 (germline): GTSNPN, SVGIG (reference sequence). The CDR3 contains 15 residues. CDR3 nucleotides: TGTGCCTGGAGTGGGATAGCGGGAGTTGCAGATACGCAGTATTTT. It specifies CAWSGIAGVADTQYF. Supplemented by reference TRBV30 and TRBJ2-3, the full variable domain reads SQTIHQWPATLVQPVGSPLSLECTVEGTSNPNLYWYRQAAGRGLQLLFYSVGIGQISSEVPQNLSASRPQDRQFILSSKKLLLSDSGFYLCAWSGIAGVADTQYFGPGTRLTVL.

V gene TRBV7-2 combines with J gene TRBJ1-2; 7 bases align to TRBD1. Germline-derived CDR1 and CDR2 are SGHTA and FQGNSA. The V gene end was trimmed by 5 bases and the J gene end by 4 bases; junction bases not matched to a gene: 4. The CDR3 is made up of 13 amino acids. The CDR3 coding sequence is TGTGCCAGCAGCACCCCAGGGGGCTATGGCTACACCTTC. This encodes CASSTPGGYGYTF.

The chain combines TRBV27 with TRBJ1-1, with 9 bases matching TRBD1. V dropped 5 bases and J dropped 0; count of bases not matched to a gene: 7. In germline, CDR1 is MNHEY, CDR2 SMNVEV (reference sequence). The CDR3 contains 16 residues. The CDR3 DNA follows: TGTGCCAGCAGTCTTGACAGGGGGGCCATGAACACTGAAGCTTTCTTT. It encodes CASSLDRGAMNTEAFF.

The genes are TRBV25-1 and TRBJ1-1; D is unclear. Trimming pared 1 base from V and 4 bases from J, leaving 13 bases between. Looked up from germline, CDR1 is MGHDK and CDR2 is SYGVNS. The CDR3 covers 15 residues. The CDR3 sequence: CASSEFTDRGTEAFF. In DNA, the CDR3 is TGTGCCAGCAGTGAATTTACGGACCGGGGCACTGAAGCTTTCTTT.

The V call is TRBV9, the J call TRBJ1-6, with 7 bases aligning to TRBD1. Germline V lookup: CDR1 SGDLS, CDR2 YYNGEE. The junction had 8 bases not matched to a gene; V was cut back by 3 bases and J by 2 bases. The CDR3 length is 17 residues. Here the CDR3 reads CASSASGTDPYNSPLHF. In DNA form, the CDR3 reads TGTGCCAGCAGCGCCTCCGGGACAGATCCCTATAATTCACCCCTCCACTTT.

The chain recombines TRBV5-1 with TRBJ1-1; tentatively, D is TRBD1 (5 bases). The germline gives CDR1 SGHRS, CDR2 YFSETQ. V lost 4 bases and J 0 bases, leaving 13 bases between the germline ends. The CDR3 length is 15 residues. The CDR3 region has the DNA TGCGCCAGCAGCCAGACGGGACTTCTGAACACTGAAGCTTTCTTT. Translation gives CASSQTGLLNTEAFF.